What follows are 22 T cell receptor beta chains derived from one specimen sequenced in a study of cytotoxic CD8 clonotypes in ibrutinib-treated CLL. Sequencing used immunoSEQ multiplex PCR; TCRdb keeps in-frame clones, though not all of them. This sample yields 160,000 or so clones, of which more than 70% are seen a single time; about 2.9% belongs to the top ten. The sample here was PBMCs, taken at disease progression, from a patient treated with ibrutinib. The receptor set was obtained from a human donor with chronic lymphocytic leukemia.

The rearrangement links TRBV7-9 to TRBJ2-1, with D possibly TRBD2 on 6 matching bases. With 5 bases removed from V and 6 bases from J, the gap between germline ends came to 17 bases. The CDR3 length is 15 residues. Germline CDR1 and CDR2: SEHNR and FQNEAQ (reference sequence). CDR3: CASSPTGGTGNEQFF. The CDR3, as DNA: TGTGCCAGCAGCCCGACCGGGGGAACCGGCAATGAGCAGTTCTTC.

As DNA, the CDR3 is TGTGCCAGCAGGACAGGGAGTCTTCCTGAAGCTTTCTTT. Amino acid sequence: CASRTGSLPEAFF. The rearrangement uses TRBV6-1 and TRBJ1-1; TRBD1 matches at 7 bases. Per the germline V gene, CDR1 is MNHNS and CDR2 is SASEGT. V shed 6 bases and J 6 bases; nucleotides not matched to a gene: 7. The CDR3 totals 13 residues.

J is TRBJ2-5 and V is TRBV6-5; D tentatively reads TRBD1 or TRBD2 (7 bases each). The germline V gene has CDR1 MNHEY and CDR2 SVGAGI. The CDR3 length is 15 residues. V shed 7 bases and J shed 5 bases, with 20 bases lying between them. The CDR3 coding sequence is TGTGCCAGCACCCCAGGGGGGGGCGGGTGGGAGACCCAGTACTTC. Its protein product is CASTPGGGGWETQYF.

The chain links TRBV9 to TRBJ1-4; no clear D gene. Deletions cut 0 bases from V and 0 bases from J, with 9 bases between. Germline loops: CDR1 SGDLS, CDR2 YYNGEE. The CDR3 loop spans 16 amino acids. The CDR3 region is CASSVEAGPTNEKLFF. The CDR3 DNA sequence: TGTGCCAGCAGCGTAGAGGCAGGCCCAACTAATGAAAAACTGTTTTTT.

The CDR3, as DNA: TGTGCCTGGAGTGCTCACCTTAGCGGAGACTACTACGAGCAGTACTTC. Protein product: CAWSAHLSGDYYEQYF. The chain combines TRBV30 with TRBJ2-7; D is perhaps TRBD2 (6 bases). V dropped 1 base and J dropped 3 bases, with 19 bases sitting between them. Germline CDR1 reads GTSNPN; CDR2 reads SVGIG (reference sequence). The CDR3 consists of 16 residues.

The V gene is TRBV28, the J gene TRBJ2-7, with 8 bases lining up with TRBD1. The germline CDR1 and CDR2 sequences are MDHEN and SYDVKM. V shed 3 bases and J 1 base; nucleotides not matched to a gene: 8. CDR3 length: 16 amino acids. The CDR3, as DNA: TGTGCCAGCAGTTTCAAAGCGGACAGGGATTCCTACGAGCAGTACTTC. Protein sequence: CASSFKADRDSYEQYF.

The chain joins TRBV20-1 to TRBJ2-1; D is perhaps TRBD2 (6 bases). Per germline, CDR1 DFQATT and CDR2 SNEGSKA (reference sequence). V was shortened by 6 bases and J by 6 bases, with 9 bases between the two germline ends. The CDR3 runs to 11 residues. CDR3 amino acids: CSAISGNEQFF. CDR3 sequence (DNA): TGCAGTGCCATTAGCGGCAATGAGCAGTTCTTC.

This rearrangement joins TRBV5-1 to TRBJ2-7, with 14 bases identical to TRBD2. V lost 4 bases, J lost 2 bases, and 11 bases stayed unmatched. Germline V gene data show CDR1 as SGHRS and CDR2 as YFSETQ. There are 18 residues in the CDR3. The CDR3 reads CASSPGGLAGVRAYEQYF. CDR3 coding DNA: TGCGCCAGCAGCCCCGGGGGACTAGCGGGAGTGCGAGCCTACGAGCAGTACTTC.

A few counts support this clone. The rearrangement joins TRBV4-1 to TRBJ1-2; D gene uncertain. The CDR3 covers 13 residues. Germline values: CDR1 MGHRA, CDR2 YSYEKL. Trimming took off 0 bases at V and 8 bases at J, with 10 bases between the two ends. The CDR3 DNA sequence: TGCGCCAGCAGCCAAGAGGTCTATGGGGGCTACACCTTC. This encodes CASSQEVYGGYTF.

The V call is TRBV9, the J call TRBJ1-4; D not resolved. V lost 0 bases, J lost 8 bases, and 14 bases lay in between. Germline CDR1 reads SGDLS; CDR2 reads YYNGEE. The CDR3 is 15 amino acids. The CDR3 bases are TGTGCCAGCAGCGTAGCAGCAGGCGCTGGAGAAAAACTGTTTTTT. This sequence encodes CASSVAAGAGEKLFF.

The rearrangement joins TRBV4-1 to TRBJ2-3, with D possibly matching TRBD1 (6 bases). Germline CDR1 reads MGHRA; CDR2 reads YSYEKL. Trimming took 6 bases from V and 8 from J, leaving 21 bases between them. This CDR3 region has 15 residues. The CDR3 sequence is CASSHTGHSQGTQYF. CDR3 sequence (DNA): TGCGCCAGCAGTCATACAGGGCATTCCCAAGGTACGCAGTATTTT.

The chain uses TRBV9 and TRBJ2-1, with TRBD2 identical over 14 bases. Germline-derived CDR1 and CDR2 are SGDLS and YYNGEE. After removal of 4 bases from V and 2 bases from J, the junction contained 11 bases not matched to a gene. The CDR3 extends over 19 amino acids. The CDR3 reads CASSPGLAGDFTPYNEQFF. In nucleotides, the CDR3 is TGTGCCAGCAGCCCGGGACTAGCGGGAGATTTTACCCCCTACAATGAGCAGTTCTTC.

This clone has only a few counts. V usage is TRBV28 and J usage is TRBJ1-5; D not resolved. Trimming stripped 3 bases from V and 1 base from J, with 10 bases between. Germline V CDR1 and CDR2: MDHEN, SYDVKM. CDR3 length: 15 amino acids. The CDR3 here is CASSLLVWSNQPQHF. Here the CDR3 DNA reads TGTGCCAGCAGTTTGCTCGTCTGGAGCAATCAGCCCCAGCATTTT.

The rearrangement joins TRBV7-8 to TRBJ1-4; a weak D match, TRBD1 (6 bases). The ends were cut back, 4 bases at V and 7 bases at J, with 13 bases in the middle. In germline, CDR1 is SGHVS, CDR2 FQNEAQ. The CDR3 totals 14 residues. In DNA form, the CDR3 reads TGTGCCAGCAGCTCAGGGGTTAAGGTTGAAAAACTGTTTTTT. Amino acid sequence: CASSSGVKVEKLFF.

The chain is built from TRBV29-1 and TRBJ2-5, with D maybe TRBD2 (8 bases). Germline assignment: CDR1 SQVTM and CDR2 ANQGSEA. The germline V and J ends were trimmed by 7 bases and 3 bases, with 15 bases remaining between them. The CDR3 loop spans 13 amino acids. The CDR3 is CSAREGAEETQYF. CDR3 DNA sequence: TGCAGCGCCCGGGAGGGGGCGGAAGAGACCCAGTACTTC. Supplemented by reference TRBV29-1 and TRBJ2-5, the full variable domain reads SAVISQKPSRDICQRGTSLTIQCQVDSQVTMMFWYRQQPGQSLTLIATANQGSEATYESGFVIDKFPISRPNLTFSTLTVSNMSPEDSSIYLCSAREGAEETQYFGPGTRLLVL.

V usage is TRBV11-3 and J usage is TRBJ2-7, with D maybe TRBD2 (6 bases). This CDR3 contains 17 residues. Per germline, CDR1 SGHNT and CDR2 YENEEA. Trimming shortened V by 8 bases and J by 3 bases, and 26 bases separated the two germline ends. The CDR3: CASSYLSGQGRNYEQYF. In DNA form, the CDR3 reads TGTGCCAGCTCGTATCTTAGCGGTCAGGGCCGAAACTACGAGCAGTACTTC. Filled out from reference TRBV11-3 and TRBJ2-7, the complete variable domain reads EAGVVQSPRYKIIEKKQPVAFWCNPISGHNTLYWYLQNLGQGPELLIRYENEEAVDDSQLPKDRFSAERLKGVDSTLKIQPAELGDSAVYLCASSYLSGQGRNYEQYFGPGTRLTVT.

The chain has TRBV7-3 and TRBJ2-7, with TRBD2 as a possible D gene (6 bases). Germline CDR1 reads SGHTA; CDR2 reads FQGTGA. The CDR3 sequence is 14 residues long. V was pared by 2 bases and J by 5 bases, with 13 bases between. CDR3 residues: CASSLRGFGDEQYF. The CDR3 DNA follows: TGTGCCAGCAGCTTACGGGGGTTCGGAGACGAGCAGTACTTC.

This clone was detected a few times. J is TRBJ1-1 and V is TRBV10-3; 8 bases align to TRBD1. Germline V gene sequence: CDR1 ENHRY, CDR2 SYGVKD. The ends lost 6 bases at V and 6 bases at J; junction bases unmatched: 3. The CDR3 is 12 amino acids. CDR3 protein: CAIRSGGPEAFF. The CDR3 DNA follows: TGTGCCATCAGGTCAGGGGGCCCTGAAGCTTTCTTT.

This clone was recorded a few times. The V call is TRBV2, the J call TRBJ1-2, with 9 bases lining up with TRBD1. This CDR3 has 14 amino acids. Germline CDR1 reads SNHLY; CDR2 reads FYNNEI. The V gene end was trimmed by 5 bases and the J gene end by 6 bases; junction bases not matched to a gene: 7. The CDR3 loop is CASSYRGPGDGYTF. CDR3 DNA: TGTGCCAGCAGTTACAGGGGGCCCGGAGATGGCTACACCTTC.

This chain uses TRBV4-1 with TRBJ2-1; D not certain. The germline V gene encodes CDR1 MGHRA and CDR2 YSYEKL. The CDR3 consists of 16 residues. The V end lost 1 base, the J end lost 7 bases, and 17 bases lay between the germline ends. The chain's CDR3 is CASSQGYKGLGNEQFF. CDR3 DNA sequence: TGCGCCAGCAGCCAAGGATACAAGGGTTTGGGGAATGAGCAGTTCTTC.

The chain uses TRBV19 and TRBJ1-2, with 12 bases identical to TRBD1. The germline CDR1 and CDR2 sequences are LNHDA and SQIVND (reference sequence). The CDR3 loop spans 14 amino acids. J gave up 4 bases and V 8 bases, and 5 bases lay outside the gene matches. The CDR3 DNA reads as TGTGCCAGTGGGGGGACAGGGGGCGGCTATGGCTACACCTTC. It yields the protein CASGGTGGGYGYTF.

The chain is built from TRBV4-1 and TRBJ2-2; perhaps D is TRBD1 or TRBD2 (5 bases each). CDR3 length: 16 residues. CDR1 MGHRA and CDR2 YSYEKL come from the germline V gene. The germline V and J ends were trimmed by 0 bases and 4 bases, with 12 bases remaining between them. This chain's CDR3 is CASSQDWVGATGELFF. CDR3 in DNA: TGCGCCAGCAGCCAAGATTGGGTCGGGGCCACCGGGGAGCTGTTTTTT.